The 6 T cell receptor beta chains presented below share a single source sample, sequenced in a study of blood T cell repertoires in COVID-19. Only in-frame clones appear in the TCRdb table, and some are missing; sequencing was by immunoSEQ multiplex PCR. The sample yields 180,000 or so clones, 84% seen once. Sequencing input: PBMCs or T cells enriched from blood (not recorded which). These receptors originate from a man aged 50 or older who had recovered from COVID-19.

This chain joins TRBV3-1 (or the pseudogene TRBV3-2) and TRBJ1-2, with D perhaps TRBD1 (5 bases). V shed 1 base and J shed 2 bases, with 14 bases lying between them. In germline, CDR1 is LGHDT, CDR2 YNNKEL (reference sequence). This CDR3 is built from 16 residues. In DNA, the CDR3 is TGTGCCAGCAGCCAAGTGTCAGGGCCTACCAACTATGGCTACACCTTC. Amino acids: CASSQVSGPTNYGYTF.

The chain couples TRBV18 to TRBJ2-7; TRBD1 matches 7 bases. The CDR3 has 15 residues. V was clipped by 3 bases and J by 2 bases; unmatched bases: 7. Germline V gene lookup returns CDR1 KGHSH and CDR2 LQKENI. The CDR3 reads CASSPTEGATYEQYF. The CDR3 region has the DNA TGTGCCAGCTCACCTACCGAGGGGGCTACCTACGAGCAGTACTTC.

This sequence joins TRBV7-8 and TRBJ1-1; the match to TRBD1 covers 9 bases. V gave up 1 base and J gave up 9 bases; unmatched junction bases: 6. The CDR3 extends over 14 amino acids. Germline CDR1 SGHVS, CDR2 FQNEAQ. Written as DNA, the CDR3 is TGTGCCAGCAGCTTAGTAGGGACAGGGTCCCAAGCTTTCTTT. This encodes CASSLVGTGSQAFF.

The chain combines TRBV7-3 with TRBJ2-3; D possibly corresponds to TRBD1 (7 bases). Germline lookup yields CDR1 SGHTA and CDR2 FQGTGA. The CDR3 contains 16 residues. V was trimmed by 2 bases and J by 4 bases, leaving 16 bases between them. The CDR3 coding sequence is TGTGCCAGCAGCTTAGGGCAGGGGGGCCGCTCAGATACGCAGTATTTT. Encoded protein: CASSLGQGGRSDTQYF.

V and J are TRBV28 and TRBJ1-2; 7 bases agree with TRBD1. The CDR3 runs 15 residues. J lost 1 base, V lost 5 bases, and 7 bases had no gene match. The V gene's germline CDR1 is MDHEN and CDR2 SYDVKM. This chain's CDR3 is CASSPPHRGNYGYTF. As DNA, the CDR3 is TGTGCCAGCAGTCCCCCACACAGGGGTAACTATGGCTACACCTTC.

In this sample, this clone turned up once. The chain uses TRBV7-2 and TRBJ1-5, with 7 bases fitting TRBD1. The CDR3 covers 14 residues. Germline CDR1 and CDR2: SGHTA and FQGNSA. J lost 6 bases, V lost 5 bases, and 7 bases had no gene match. The CDR3 spells CASSLRGRGQPQHF. The CDR3 DNA is TGTGCCAGCAGCCTGAGGGGGCGCGGTCAGCCCCAGCATTTT.